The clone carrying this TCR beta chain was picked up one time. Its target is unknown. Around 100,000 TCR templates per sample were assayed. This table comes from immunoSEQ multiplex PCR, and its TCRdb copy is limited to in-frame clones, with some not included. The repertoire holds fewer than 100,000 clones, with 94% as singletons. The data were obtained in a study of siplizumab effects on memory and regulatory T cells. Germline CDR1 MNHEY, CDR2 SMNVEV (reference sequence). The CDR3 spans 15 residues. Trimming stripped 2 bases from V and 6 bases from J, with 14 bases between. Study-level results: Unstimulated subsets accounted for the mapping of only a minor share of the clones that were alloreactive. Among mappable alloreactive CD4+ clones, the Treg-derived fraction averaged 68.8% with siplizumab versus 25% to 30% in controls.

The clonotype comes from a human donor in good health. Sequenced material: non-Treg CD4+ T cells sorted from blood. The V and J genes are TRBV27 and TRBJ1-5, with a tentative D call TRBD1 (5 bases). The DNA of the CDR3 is TGTGCCAGCAGTTTAATTTCAGGGTTCCGTCAGCCCCAGCATTTT. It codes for CASSLISGFRQPQHF.